This record covers a single T cell receptor beta chain. Sequencing was performed with immunoSEQ multiplex PCR; in TCRdb, only in-frame clones are kept and a portion is missing. The table includes 55,000 to 75,000 clones, approximately 78% detected once. This specimen comes from a study of blood T cell repertoires in COVID-19. Across the study: Sites across the United States, Italy and Spain contributed samples from acute and convalescent COVID-19. PBMCs, B-cell-depleted T cells, or T cells were the source of the cDNA or gDNA that made up the material.

V shed 4 bases and J 5 bases; nucleotides not matched to a gene: 7. The CDR3 extends over 16 amino acids. The germline V gene has CDR1 LGHNA and CDR2 YSLEER. V gene TRBV4-3 combines with J gene TRBJ2-5; 13 bases map to TRBD2. The sample comprised peripheral blood. The sequence was obtained from a man older than 75 with acute or convalescent COVID-19. This chain's CDR3 is CASSLGTSGDVETQYF. CDR3 in DNA: TGCGCCAGCAGCCTCGGGACTAGCGGGGATGTGGAGACCCAGTACTTC.